The T cell receptor beta chain under discussion was sequenced for a study of T-cell memory formation after mild COVID-19. The wider study: Each donor largely had its own TCR clusters. Study-level points and caveats: The SARS-CoV-2 specificity of second-wave clones reaching peak at day 37 remained unverified. Contracting clones localized mainly to CM and EM when CD4+ and mainly to EMRA when CD8+. Clones contracting day 15 to 85 were balanced CD4/CD8; later expanders leaned CD4+.

This CDR3 contains 16 residues. Germline V gives CDR1 MNHEY, CDR2 SMNVEV (reference sequence). MiXCR, run by TCRdb on the 5' RACE reads, gives a single entry per CDR3 protein. The sample yields over 350,000 distinct CDR3 sequences, roughly a quarter seen once. This clonotype showed up just a few times. Its antigen is as yet unknown. One end of the junction is discordant with germline, which a read error may explain. Sequenced input: PBMCs or a T cell subset sorted from them (not recorded which). This chain connects TRBV27 to TRBJ1-6; the D gene is possibly TRBD1 (6 bases). The receptor was derived from an adult woman who had mild COVID-19 (a few samples of this study predate the infection). Cell type and time point are not known. The CDR3 DNA reads TGTGCCAGCACCGTCAAGGGGGGGTTCAATAAGTCACCCCTCCACTTT. Encoded protein: CASTVKGGFNKSPLHF.